The next 26 T cell receptor beta chains were all read from a single sample in a study of T cell repertoires in cytomegalovirus infection. TCRdb recomputed calls from the reads with MiXCR, one row per CDR3 protein. The table shows some 300,000 distinct CDR3 sequences, with 15% to 20% occurring only once. Material for sequencing was PBMCs. The source is a human donor in good health (CMV status not recorded). Some clones in this sample may be carry-over from other donors' samples.

Of note for this clonotype: At one boundary the junction diverges from the germline segment, which might be a read error. This chain connects TRBV28 to TRBJ2-2, with 8 bases matching TRBD1. Germline V lookup: CDR1 MDHEN, CDR2 SYDVKM. The CDR3 runs to 12 residues. The CDR3 sequence is CADRGETGELLF. CDR3 DNA: TGTGCCGACAGGGGTGAAACCGGGGAGCTGCTTTTT.

The chain links TRBV29-1 to TRBJ1-2, with D possibly being TRBD1 (5 bases). The ends were cut back, 4 bases at V and 0 bases at J, with 12 bases in the middle. The CDR3 loop spans 14 amino acids. Germline CDR1 reads SQVTM; CDR2 reads ANQGSEA. The CDR3 DNA sequence: TGCAGCGTTGGCCTGGGACGGCCTAACTATGGCTACACCTTC. Translated, it gives CSVGLGRPNYGYTF.

This clonotype was recorded only once. This may stem from a read error, because a much larger clone lies one nucleotide away. This rearrangement joins TRBV6-1 to TRBJ2-1; 9 positions match TRBD2. The J segment lost 2 bases and the V segment lost 0 bases, leaving 5 bases of the junction unmatched. This CDR3 contains 17 residues. Germline V lookup: CDR1 MNHNS, CDR2 SASEGT. The CDR3: CASSEALQRGAYNEQFF. As DNA, the CDR3 is TGTGCCAGCAGTGAAGCGCTCCAGCGGGGGGCCTACAATGAGCAGTTCTTC.

This clonotype has a handful of counts. A much larger clonotype is one base distant, so this may be a read error. The chain couples TRBV27 to TRBJ2-3; 9 bases fit TRBD1. V shed 5 bases and J 4 bases; nucleotides not matched to a gene: 4. This CDR3 contains 14 residues. CDR1 and CDR2 (germline): MNHEY, SMNVEV (reference sequence). The CDR3 spells CASSRTGVPDTQYF. CDR3 DNA: TGTGCCAGCAGTCGGACAGGGGTACCAGATACGCAGTATTTT.

This clonotype has a count of ten or more. This chain uses TRBV7-2 with TRBJ1-1; 7 positions agree with TRBD1. V trimming: 2 bases; J trimming: 0 bases; junction bases outside the gene matches: 6. The CDR3 loop spans 16 amino acids. Germline V gene sequence: CDR1 SGHTA, CDR2 FQGNSA. CDR3 nucleotide sequence: TGTGCCAGCAGCTTATTCCCGGGACAGATGAACACTGAAGCTTTCTTT. Amino acids: CASSLFPGQMNTEAFF.

In its sample, this clonotype was seen many times. The rearrangement links TRBV7-6 to TRBJ2-1; 16 bases fit TRBD2. J gave up 8 bases and V 4 bases, and 11 bases lay outside the gene matches. Germline CDR1 SGHVS, CDR2 FNYEAQ. This CDR3 has 18 residues. This CDR3 is CASSSLPQGLAGGDEQFF. The DNA of the CDR3 is TGTGCCAGCAGCTCATTACCTCAGGGACTAGCGGGGGGGGATGAGCAGTTCTTC.

This clonotype was seen a few times. The chain is built from TRBV6-5 and TRBJ1-1; the D is unclear. This CDR3 is built from 14 residues. The V and J ends lost 0 bases and 1 base respectively, with 6 bases between them. Germline V gene sequence: CDR1 MNHEY, CDR2 SVGAGI. This CDR3 reads CASSYSLANTEAFF. CDR3 DNA sequence: TGTGCCAGCAGTTACTCCCTCGCGAACACTGAAGCTTTCTTT.

The chain recombines TRBV11-2 with TRBJ1-5; perhaps TRBD1 as D (5 bases). V was trimmed by 1 base and J by 7 bases, leaving 11 bases between them. The germline V gene has CDR1 SGHAT and CDR2 FQNNGV. CDR3 size: 14 residues. The CDR3 loop reads CASSLAGIGQPQHF. In DNA, the CDR3 is TGTGCCAGCAGCTTAGCAGGGATTGGCCAGCCCCAGCATTTT.

Many counts were recorded for this clonotype. The gene calls are TRBV7-9 and TRBJ1-1; D gene unclear. Germline values: CDR1 SEHNR, CDR2 FQNEAQ (reference sequence). V lost 5 bases, J lost 5 bases, and 9 bases lay in between. The CDR3 is 12 residues long. The CDR3: CASSQHETEAFF. The CDR3 DNA reads TGTGCCAGCAGCCAACACGAGACTGAAGCTTTCTTT.

This clonotype occurred a few times. The rearrangement uses TRBV27 and TRBJ2-1; tentative D call: TRBD2 (5 bases). Germline V gene sequence: CDR1 MNHEY, CDR2 SMNVEV (reference sequence). With 2 bases removed from V and 6 bases from J, the gap between germline ends came to 17 bases. The CDR3 has 16 amino acids. The CDR3 reads CASSLRPISGGNEQFF. CDR3 sequence (DNA): TGTGCCAGCAGTTTAAGACCCATAAGCGGAGGCAATGAGCAGTTCTTC.

The chain uses TRBV12-3 or TRBV12-4 and TRBJ1-1, with D possibly TRBD1 on 6 matching bases. Between the trimmed V and J ends, which lost 4 bases and 1 base, there was a span of 13 bases. The CDR3 covers 15 residues. CDR3 residues: CASSSPATGNTEAFF. In DNA form, the CDR3 reads TGTGCCAGCAGTTCACCCGCGACAGGGAACACTGAAGCTTTCTTT.

A note on this clonotype: An end of the junction does not agree with germline; a read error may underlie this. The chain couples TRBV13 to TRBJ1-4; D is ambiguous. This CDR3 spans 17 amino acids. CDR1 is PRHDT and CDR2 is FYEKMQ in the germline V gene (reference sequence). CDR3 coding DNA: TGTGCCAGCAGCCTAGGGTCCCCGATTGCAACTAATGAAAAACTGTTTTTT. Protein sequence: CASSLGSPIATNEKLFF.

This clonotype was seen a few times. V usage is TRBV10-3 and J usage is TRBJ1-4, with D possibly TRBD1 on 6 matching bases. This CDR3 is 15 amino acids long. Germline-derived CDR1 and CDR2 are ENHRY and SYGVKD. V lost 0 bases to trimming and J lost 4 bases, with 9 bases between them. CDR3 DNA: TGTGCCATCAGTGAGTCTACAGGGATTAATGAAAAACTGTTTTTT. Its translation is CAISESTGINEKLFF.

The chain uses TRBV6-8 and TRBJ1-2, with D unresolved. The CDR3 runs 14 residues. Between the trimmed V and J ends, which lost 0 bases and 11 bases, there was a span of 16 bases. CDR1 MNHGY and CDR2 SAAAGT come from the germline V gene. This CDR3 is CASSYSFSEGYYTF. CDR3 nucleotides: TGTGCCAGCAGTTACTCGTTTTCGGAGGGCTATTACACCTTC.

The CDR3 spells CASSLEGRYNEQFF. DNA of the CDR3: TGTGCCAGCAGCTTAGAGGGACGCTACAATGAGCAGTTCTTC. The rearrangement links TRBV11-2 to TRBJ2-1, with D perhaps being TRBD1 or TRBD2 (5 bases each). The CDR3 runs to 14 residues. V shed 0 bases and J shed 3 bases, with 6 bases lying between them. In germline, CDR1 is SGHAT, CDR2 FQNNGV.

This clonotype has a count of ten or more. This chain connects TRBV7-8 to TRBJ2-4; 7 positions agree with TRBD1. The V gene's germline CDR1 is SGHVS and CDR2 FQNEAQ. The CDR3 has 13 residues. With V trimmed by 3 bases and J by 5 bases, 1 base remained unmatched. In nucleotides, the CDR3 is TGTGCCAGCAGCTTTAGGGGGCAAAACATTCAGTACTTC. This sequence encodes CASSFRGQNIQYF. Drawing the rest from reference TRBV7-8 and TRBJ2-4, the complete variable domain is GAGVSQSPRYKVAKRGQDVALRCDPISGHVSLFWYQQALGQGPEFLTYFQNEAQLDKSGLPSDRFFAERPEGSVSTLKIQRTQQEDSAVYLCASSFRGQNIQYFGAGTRLSVL.

This clonotype was observed many times. The gene calls are TRBV7-2 and TRBJ1-1, with D perhaps TRBD1 (5 bases). Germline CDR1 is SGHTA and CDR2 is FQGNSA. This CDR3 has 14 residues. With 5 bases removed from V and 1 base from J, the gap between germline ends came to 11 bases. The CDR3, as DNA: TGTGCCAGCAGCGTAGGGGTGGGGAACACTGAAGCTTTCTTT. It is translated as CASSVGVGNTEAFF.

This clonotype was counted ten times or more. The chain carries TRBV3-1 and TRBJ2-5; TRBD1 might be the D (6 bases). Germline CDR1 LGHDT, CDR2 YNNKEL (reference sequence). Deletions cut 7 bases from V and 5 bases from J, with 17 bases between. This CDR3 has 14 amino acids. CDR3: CASKKSDSWETQYF. Here the CDR3 DNA reads TGTGCCAGCAAAAAATCGGACAGCTGGGAGACCCAGTACTTC.

This clonotype was seen repeatedly, ten times or more. The V and J genes are TRBV20-1 and TRBJ2-1, with 7 bases matching TRBD2. The CDR3 extends over 15 amino acids. Germline CDR1 and CDR2: DFQATT and SNEGSKA (reference sequence). J lost 0 bases, V lost 4 bases, and 6 bases had no gene match. The DNA of the CDR3 is TGCAGTGCTATCCCCGGGGGGAGCTCCTACAATGAGCAGTTCTTC. This sequence encodes CSAIPGGSSYNEQFF.

This clonotype was counted between two and nine times. The chain employs TRBV12-3 or TRBV12-4 and TRBJ2-7, with 7 nucleotides matching TRBD1. The junction had 3 bases not matched to a gene; V was cut back by 2 bases and J by 2 bases. The CDR3 loop spans 14 amino acids. CDR3 sequence reads: CASSLRQGAYEQYF. CDR3 nucleotide sequence: TGTGCCAGCAGTTTACGGCAGGGGGCCTACGAGCAGTACTTC.

This clonotype was observed a handful of times. The chain combines TRBV20-1 with TRBJ2-7; D not certain. CDR1 is DFQATT, CDR2 SNEGSKA, per germline (reference sequence). The CDR3 spans 12 residues. CDR3 in amino acids: CSWTKGSYEQYF. The CDR3 bases are TGCAGCTGGACCAAGGGCTCCTACGAGCAGTACTTC.

This clonotype was picked up one time. At one end, the junction sequence differs from germline, possibly due to a read error. This chain joins TRBV9 and TRBJ2-3, with a tentative D call TRBD2 (6 bases). CDR3 length equals 16 residues. The germline V gene has CDR1 SGDLS and CDR2 YYNGEE. CDR3 nucleotide sequence: TGTGCCAACAGCCCCCGATGGGGCGGGGGCACAGATACGCAGTATTTT. Protein product: CANSPRWGGGTDTQYF.

This clonotype occurred many times. This chain joins TRBV7-2 and TRBJ2-3; no clear D. Germline-derived CDR1 and CDR2 are SGHTA and FQGNSA. This CDR3 is built from 12 residues. The ends were cut back, 5 bases at V and 0 bases at J, with 3 bases in the middle. In nucleotides, the CDR3 is TGTGCCAGCAGCCGAAGCACAGATACGCAGTATTTT. Its translation: CASSRSTDTQYF. Together with reference TRBV7-2 and TRBJ2-3, the CDR3 gives the full variable domain: GAGVSQSPSNKVTEKGKDVELRCDPISGHTALYWYRQSLGQGLEFLIYFQGNSAPDKSGLPSDRFSAERTGGSVSTLTIQRTQQEDSAVYLCASSRSTDTQYFGPGTRLTVL.

This clonotype showed up just a few times. V and J are TRBV5-6 and TRBJ2-5; D not resolved. Germline assignment: CDR1 SGHDT and CDR2 YYEEEE. This CDR3 is built from 11 residues. The V and J ends lost 4 bases and 6 bases respectively, with 7 bases between them. CDR3 DNA: TGTGCCAGCAGCCGCTTAAAGACCCAGTACTTC. Encoded protein: CASSRLKTQYF. The whole variable domain, filled in from reference TRBV5-6 and TRBJ2-5, reads DAGVTQSPTHLIKTRGQQVTLRCSPKSGHDTVSWYQQALGQGPQFIFQYYEEEERQRGNFPDRFSGHQFPNYSSELNVNALLLGDSALYLCASSRLKTQYFGPGTRLLVL.

The chain recombines TRBV10-2 with TRBJ1-2; 8 bases are a match to TRBD1. The CDR3 totals 13 residues. With V trimmed by 7 bases and J by 6 bases, 7 bases remained unmatched. The germline CDR1 and CDR2 sequences are WSHSY and SAAADI. The DNA of the CDR3 is TGCGCCAGCATGATCAACAGGGGGAATGGCTACACCTTC. Amino acid sequence: CASMINRGNGYTF.

This chain connects TRBV6-5 to TRBJ1-2, with 10 bases lining up with TRBD1. This CDR3 comprises 16 residues. The trim removed 0 bases at V and 4 bases at J, leaving 5 bases unmatched. Germline CDR1 MNHEY, CDR2 SVGAGI. CDR3: CASSYSRGTGVYGYTF. As DNA, the CDR3 is TGTGCCAGCAGTTACTCAAGAGGGACAGGGGTCTATGGCTACACCTTC.